The rows below give T cell receptor beta chains drawn from one sample of a study of blood T cell repertoires in COVID-19. The repertoire was sequenced with immunoSEQ multiplex PCR; TCRdb's copy has only in-frame clones and lacks some. The sample carries some 200,000 clones, 70% to 90% recorded once. Sequencing was carried out using peripheral blood. All receptors derive from a woman in her 70s with COVID-19, enrolled during active disease. Each CDR3 is given with its conserved first and last residue. Fields, in order: clone size, V gene, J gene, D gene, CDR3 protein, CDR3 DNA. A D gene is named only where the DNA matches it firmly. The size field is filled for only some rows; it gives once, few, many or a size class.

-,TRBV9,TRBJ2-3,-,CASSVSSGQRDTQYF,TGTGCCAGCAGCGTAAGTTCTGGGCAGAGAGATACGCAGTATTTT
-,TRBV4-3,TRBJ2-2,TRBD2,CASSQVSGGNTGELFF,TGCGCCAGCAGCCAAGTATCGGGGGGGAACACCGGGGAGCTGTTTTTT
once,TRBV25-1,TRBJ2-3,-,CASSEQGTDTQYF,TGTGCCAGCAGTGAGCAGGGCACAGATACGCAGTATTTT
once,TRBV5-1,TRBJ1-2,-,CASSLAGLGNYGYTF,TGCGCCAGCAGCTTGGCGGGACTGGGCAACTATGGCTACACCTTC
-,TRBV2,TRBJ2-7,TRBD1,CASSVPGQGADEQYF,TGTGCCAGCAGTGTCCCGGGACAGGGGGCCGACGAGCAGTACTTC
-,TRBV9,TRBJ1-5,-,CASSVEGIPNQPQHF,TGTGCCAGCAGCGTAGAGGGGATTCCCAATCAGCCCCAGCATTTT
once,TRBV11-2,TRBJ2-1,-,CASSLWSRSSYNEQFF,TGTGCCAGCAGCTTATGGTCCCGCAGCTCCTACAATGAGCAGTTCTTC
-,TRBV7-9,TRBJ1-2,TRBD1,CASSRINRGLGYTF,TGTGCCAGCAGCCGAATCAACAGGGGCCTCGGCTACACCTTC
-,TRBV11-1,TRBJ1-4,-,CASSRTDATNEKLFF,TGTGCCAGCAGCCGGACAGATGCAACTAATGAAAAACTGTTTTTT
-,TRBV4-3,TRBJ2-5,TRBD2,CASSPGGGAGETQYF,TGCGCCAGCAGCCCTGGCGGGGGGGCCGGGGAGACCCAGTACTTC
few,TRBV7-9,TRBJ2-7,TRBD2,CASSPGLAGFDEQYF,TGTGCCAGCAGCCCGGGACTAGCGGGTTTCGACGAGCAGTACTTC
-,TRBV6-4,TRBJ2-4,TRBD2,CASSDTSGSGKNIQYF,TGTGCCAGCAGTGATACTAGCGGGAGTGGCAAAAACATTCAGTACTTC
once,TRBV28,TRBJ1-2,-,CASSPGWTGYTF,TGTGCCAGCAGTCCGGGATGGACTGGCTACACCTTC
-,TRBV5-1,TRBJ2-3,-,CASSFADRNTDTQYF,TGCGCCAGCAGCTTCGCGGACAGAAACACAGATACGCAGTATTTT
-,TRBV4-3,TRBJ2-5,-,CASSQRGLGGETQYF,TGCGCCAGCAGCCAAAGGGGACTAGGGGGCGAGACCCAGTACTTC
few,TRBV15,TRBJ1-2,-,CATSSTQGKRYGYTF,TGTGCCACCAGCAGTACACAGGGTAAGCGCTATGGCTACACCTTC
-,TRBV5-1,TRBJ2-2,-,CASSTGPPNTGELFF,TGCGCCAGCAGCACAGGACCCCCGAACACCGGGGAGCTGTTTTTT
-,TRBV14,TRBJ2-3,TRBD1,CASSHLGQGVDTQYF,TGTGCCAGCAGCCACTTAGGACAGGGAGTAGATACGCAGTATTTT
-,TRBV25-1,TRBJ1-2,-,CASSEGGSDGYTF,TGTGCCAGCAGCGAGGGAGGGTCAGATGGCTACACCTTC
-,TRBV24-1,TRBJ2-1,-,CATSDFGQGIGNEQFF,TGTGCCACCAGTGATTTCGGGCAGGGGATCGGTAATGAGCAGTTCTTC
-,TRBV5-1,TRBJ1-4,-,CASSFRGGEKLFF,TGCGCCAGCAGCTTTCGGGGTGGGGAAAAACTGTTTTTT
-,TRBV7-3,TRBJ1-2,-,CASSPKGHGIYTF,TGTGCCAGCAGCCCCAAGGGACACGGAATCTACACCTTC
-,TRBV2,TRBJ2-2,-,CASSGGPLGELFF,TGTGCCAGCAGTGGCGGGCCCCTTGGGGAGCTGTTTTTT
-,TRBV6-5,TRBJ2-4,-,CASSTTGLAKNIQYF,TGTGCCAGCAGTACTACAGGCTTAGCCAAAAACATTCAGTACTTC
-,TRBV19,TRBJ2-5,-,CASSSGGSQYF,TGTGCCAGTAGTTCTGGAGGGTCCCAGTACTTC
few,TRBV29-1,TRBJ2-7,-,CSVEEEGPGEQYF,TGCAGCGTTGAAGAGGAGGGCCCGGGGGAGCAGTACTTC
-,TRBV5-1,TRBJ2-5,TRBD2,CASSLGPSGRQETQYF,TGCGCCAGCAGCCTGGGGCCTAGCGGGCGCCAAGAGACCCAGTACTTC
-,TRBV7-9,TRBJ1-2,TRBD1,CASSIRGTGDYGYTF,TGTGCCAGCAGCATCCGGGGGACAGGGGACTATGGCTACACCTTC
once,TRBV19,TRBJ2-1,TRBD2,CASSTQLAGGPSYNEQFF,TGTGCCAGTAGTACCCAACTAGCGGGGGGGCCTTCCTACAATGAGCAGTTCTTC
-,TRBV19,TRBJ1-3,TRBD1,CASSAGTGGNTIYF,TGTGCCAGTAGTGCCGGGACAGGTGGAAACACCATATATTTT
-,TRBV7-8,TRBJ1-3,-,CASSPPGGISGNTIYF,TGTGCCAGCAGCCCCCCCGGGGGGATCTCTGGAAACACCATATATTTT
-,TRBV7-2,TRBJ2-3,TRBD2,CASSSGLAGAYLTDTQYF,TGTGCCAGCAGCTCGGGACTAGCGGGGGCCTACCTCACAGATACGCAGTATTTT
-,TRBV3-1/TRBV3-2,TRBJ2-7,-,CASSQGFTDSQQYF,TGTGCCAGCAGCCAAGGATTTACGGACTCCCAGCAGTACTTC
-,TRBV6-2/TRBV6-3,TRBJ2-3,-,CASSLQGGGNTQYF,TGTGCCAGCAGTTTACAGGGAGGGGGGAACACGCAGTATTTT
-,TRBV11-3,TRBJ1-2,TRBD1,CASSQDSGTGFYGYTF,TGTGCCAGCAGCCAAGACTCCGGGACAGGGTTCTATGGCTACACCTTC
-,TRBV4-3,TRBJ2-5,-,CASSQVSGWIGTQYF,TGCGCCAGCAGCCAAGTAAGCGGCTGGATTGGGACCCAGTACTTC
-,TRBV5-1,TRBJ1-1,TRBD1,CASSLGQGAMAFF,TGCGCCAGCAGCTTGGGGCAGGGGGCAATGGCTTTCTTT
-,TRBV6-4,TRBJ2-2,TRBD2,CASARTSGRGTGELFF,TGTGCCAGCGCCCGGACTAGCGGGAGAGGCACCGGGGAGCTGTTTTTT
once,TRBV27,TRBJ2-7,-,CASSPWAGSYEQYF,TGTGCCAGCAGCCCGTGGGCAGGTTCCTACGAGCAGTACTTC